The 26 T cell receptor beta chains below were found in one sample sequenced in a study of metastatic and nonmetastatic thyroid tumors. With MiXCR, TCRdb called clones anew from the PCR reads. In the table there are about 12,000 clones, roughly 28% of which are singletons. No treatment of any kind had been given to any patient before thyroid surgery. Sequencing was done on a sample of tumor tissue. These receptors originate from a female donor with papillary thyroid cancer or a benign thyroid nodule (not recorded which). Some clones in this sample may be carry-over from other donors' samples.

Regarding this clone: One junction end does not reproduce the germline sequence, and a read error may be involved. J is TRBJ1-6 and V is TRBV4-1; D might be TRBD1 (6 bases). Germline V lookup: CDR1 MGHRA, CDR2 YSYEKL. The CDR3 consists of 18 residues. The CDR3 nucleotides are TGCGCCAGCAGCCAAGATTATCAGGATACAGGGAGTTATTCGCCCCTCCACTTT. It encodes CASSQDYQDTGSYSPLHF.

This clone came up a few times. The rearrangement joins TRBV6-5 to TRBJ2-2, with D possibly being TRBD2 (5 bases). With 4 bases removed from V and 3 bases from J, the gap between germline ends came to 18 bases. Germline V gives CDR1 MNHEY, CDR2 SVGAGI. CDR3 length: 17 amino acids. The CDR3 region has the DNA TGTGCCAGCAGTTCAAGAAGCCGGACTGGACACACCGGGGAGCTGTTTTTT. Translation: CASSSRSRTGHTGELFF.

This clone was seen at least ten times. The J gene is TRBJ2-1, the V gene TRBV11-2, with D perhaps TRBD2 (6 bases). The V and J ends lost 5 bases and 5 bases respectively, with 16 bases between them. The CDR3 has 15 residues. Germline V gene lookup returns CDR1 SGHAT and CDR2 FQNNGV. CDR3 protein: CASSLRLADDNEQFF. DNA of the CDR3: TGTGCCAGCAGCCTGAGATTAGCGGACGACAATGAGCAGTTCTTC.

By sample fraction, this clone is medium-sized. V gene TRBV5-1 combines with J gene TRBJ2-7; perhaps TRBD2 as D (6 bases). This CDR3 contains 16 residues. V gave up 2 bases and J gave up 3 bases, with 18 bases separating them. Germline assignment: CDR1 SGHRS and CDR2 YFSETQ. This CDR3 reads CASSFMLRTGDYEQYF. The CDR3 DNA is TGCGCCAGCAGCTTCATGCTCCGGACGGGGGACTACGAGCAGTACTTC.

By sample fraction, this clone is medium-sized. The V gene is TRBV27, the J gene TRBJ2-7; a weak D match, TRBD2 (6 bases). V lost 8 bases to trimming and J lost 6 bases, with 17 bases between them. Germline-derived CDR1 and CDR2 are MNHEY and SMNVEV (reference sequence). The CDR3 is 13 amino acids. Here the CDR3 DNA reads TGTGCCAGCTCCGGGACTCTACGTGGCGAGCAGTACTTC. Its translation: CASSGTLRGEQYF.

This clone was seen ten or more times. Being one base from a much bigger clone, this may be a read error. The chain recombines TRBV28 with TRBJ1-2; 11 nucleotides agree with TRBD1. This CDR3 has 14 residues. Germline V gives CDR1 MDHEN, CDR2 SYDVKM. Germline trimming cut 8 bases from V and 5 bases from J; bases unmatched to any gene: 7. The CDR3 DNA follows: TGTGCCAGCGGTCGGGACAGGGGGATTTATGGCTACACCTTC. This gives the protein CASGRDRGIYGYTF.

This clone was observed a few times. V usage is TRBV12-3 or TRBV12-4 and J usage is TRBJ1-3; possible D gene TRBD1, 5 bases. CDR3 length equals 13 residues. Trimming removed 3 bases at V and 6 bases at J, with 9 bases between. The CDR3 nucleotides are TGTGCCAGCAGTTTCGGGGGGAAAAACACCATATATTTT. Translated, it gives CASSFGGKNTIYF.

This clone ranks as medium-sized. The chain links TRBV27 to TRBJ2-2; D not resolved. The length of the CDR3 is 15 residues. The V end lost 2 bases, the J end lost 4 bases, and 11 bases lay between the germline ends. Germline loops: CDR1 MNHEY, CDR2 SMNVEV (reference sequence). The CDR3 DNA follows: TGTGCCAGCAGTTTACCAGACTTCCTCACCGGGGAGCTGTTTTTT. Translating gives CASSLPDFLTGELFF.

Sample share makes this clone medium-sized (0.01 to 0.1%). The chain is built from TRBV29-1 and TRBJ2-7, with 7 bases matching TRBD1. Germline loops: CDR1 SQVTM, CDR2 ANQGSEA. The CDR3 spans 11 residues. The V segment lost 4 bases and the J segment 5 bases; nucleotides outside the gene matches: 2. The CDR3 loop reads CSVGQGDEQYF. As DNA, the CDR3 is TGCAGCGTTGGGCAGGGGGACGAGCAGTACTTC.

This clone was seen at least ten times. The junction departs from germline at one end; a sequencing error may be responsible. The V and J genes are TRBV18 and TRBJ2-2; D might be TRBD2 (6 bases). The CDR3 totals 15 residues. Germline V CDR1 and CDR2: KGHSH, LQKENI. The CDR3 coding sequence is TGTGCCGGCTCACCAGGGACTGATTACACCGGGGAGCTGTTTTTT. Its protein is CAGSPGTDYTGELFF.

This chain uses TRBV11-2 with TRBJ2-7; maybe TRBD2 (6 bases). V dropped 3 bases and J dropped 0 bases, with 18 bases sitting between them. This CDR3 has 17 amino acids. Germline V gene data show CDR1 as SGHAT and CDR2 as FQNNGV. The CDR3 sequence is CASSLTIGSLPSYEQYF. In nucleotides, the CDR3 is TGTGCCAGCAGCTTGACTATCGGGAGTCTCCCCTCCTACGAGCAGTACTTC.

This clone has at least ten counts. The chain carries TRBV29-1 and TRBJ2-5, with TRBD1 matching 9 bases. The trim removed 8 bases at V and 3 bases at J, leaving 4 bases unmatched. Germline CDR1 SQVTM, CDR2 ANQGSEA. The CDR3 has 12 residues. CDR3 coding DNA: TGCAGCCTCGGGACAGGGAAAGAGACCCAGTACTTC. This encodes CSLGTGKETQYF. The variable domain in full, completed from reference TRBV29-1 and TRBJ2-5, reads SAVISQKPSRDICQRGTSLTIQCQVDSQVTMMFWYRQQPGQSLTLIATANQGSEATYESGFVIDKFPISRPNLTFSTLTVSNMSPEDSSIYLCSLGTGKETQYFGPGTRLLVL.

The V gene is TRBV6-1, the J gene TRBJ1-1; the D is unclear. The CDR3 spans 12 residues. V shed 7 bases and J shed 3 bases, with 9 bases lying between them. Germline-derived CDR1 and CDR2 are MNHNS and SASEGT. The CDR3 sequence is CASMWGDTEAFF. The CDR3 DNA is TGTGCCAGCATGTGGGGAGACACTGAAGCTTTCTTT.

The CDR3, as DNA: TGTGCCAGTAGTCACGACAGGGGGACTCGTACAGATACGCAGTATTTT. Its protein is CASSHDRGTRTDTQYF. V gene TRBV19 combines with J gene TRBJ2-3; 9 bases align to TRBD1. After removal of 5 bases from V and 3 bases from J, the junction contained 9 bases not matched to a gene. Per the germline V gene, CDR1 is LNHDA and CDR2 is SQIVND (reference sequence). The CDR3 length is 16 residues.

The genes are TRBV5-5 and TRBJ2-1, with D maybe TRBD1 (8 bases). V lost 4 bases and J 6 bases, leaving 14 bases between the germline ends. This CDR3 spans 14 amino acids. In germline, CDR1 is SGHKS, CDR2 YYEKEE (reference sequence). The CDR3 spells CASSQGAGANEQFF. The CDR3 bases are TGTGCCAGCAGCCAGGGGGCGGGAGCCAATGAGCAGTTCTTC.

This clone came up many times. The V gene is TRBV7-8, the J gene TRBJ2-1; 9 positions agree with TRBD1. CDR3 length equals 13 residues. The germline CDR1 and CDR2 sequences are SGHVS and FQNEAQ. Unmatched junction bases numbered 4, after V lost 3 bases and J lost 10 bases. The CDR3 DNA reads TGTGCCAGCAGCTTCGACAGGGGGGGCGAGCAGTTCTTC. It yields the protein CASSFDRGGEQFF.

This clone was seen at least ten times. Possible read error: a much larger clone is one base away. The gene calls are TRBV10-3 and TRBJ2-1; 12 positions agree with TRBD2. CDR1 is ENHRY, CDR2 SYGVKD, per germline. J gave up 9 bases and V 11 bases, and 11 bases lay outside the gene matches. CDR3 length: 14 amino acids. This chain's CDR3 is CAAISGLAGTEQFF. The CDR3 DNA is TGTGCCGCCATCAGTGGACTAGCGGGGACTGAGCAGTTCTTC.

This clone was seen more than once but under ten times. CDR3 region: CASSMYTGELFF. As DNA, the CDR3 is TGTGCCAGCAGTATGTACACCGGGGAGCTGTTTTTT. The rearrangement links TRBV6-1 to TRBJ2-2; D unclear. This CDR3 comprises 12 residues. The V gene's germline CDR1 is MNHNS and CDR2 SASEGT. Trimming removed 5 bases from V and 3 bases from J, with 4 bases in between.

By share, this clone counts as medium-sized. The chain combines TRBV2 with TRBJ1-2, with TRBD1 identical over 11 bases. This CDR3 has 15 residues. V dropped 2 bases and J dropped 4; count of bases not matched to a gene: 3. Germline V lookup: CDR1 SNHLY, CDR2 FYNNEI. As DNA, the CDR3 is TGTGCCAGCAGTGAATACGGGACAGGGGGCTATGGCTACACCTTC. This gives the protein CASSEYGTGGYGYTF.

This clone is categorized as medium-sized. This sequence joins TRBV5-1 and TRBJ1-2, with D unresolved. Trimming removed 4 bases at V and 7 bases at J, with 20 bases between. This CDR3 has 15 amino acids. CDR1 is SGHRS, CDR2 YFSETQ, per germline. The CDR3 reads CASSRTLFFRPGYTF. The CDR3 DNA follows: TGCGCCAGCAGCCGGACGTTATTCTTTCGTCCTGGCTACACCTTC.

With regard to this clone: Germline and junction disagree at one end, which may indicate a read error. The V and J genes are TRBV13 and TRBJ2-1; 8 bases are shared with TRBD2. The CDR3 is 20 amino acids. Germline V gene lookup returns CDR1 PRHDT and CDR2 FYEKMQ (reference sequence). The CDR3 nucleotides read TGTGCCAGCAGCGTAGGAGGGGGACGTACTAGCGGCAGCTCCTACAATGAGCAGTTCTTC. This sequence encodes CASSVGGGRTSGSSYNEQFF. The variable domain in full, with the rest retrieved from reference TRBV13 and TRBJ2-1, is AAGVIQSPRHLIKEKRETATLKCYPIPRHDTVYWYQQGPGQDPQFLISFYEKMQSDKGSIPDRFSAQQFSDYHSELNMSSLELGDSALYFCASSVGGGRTSGSSYNEQFFGPGTRLTVL.

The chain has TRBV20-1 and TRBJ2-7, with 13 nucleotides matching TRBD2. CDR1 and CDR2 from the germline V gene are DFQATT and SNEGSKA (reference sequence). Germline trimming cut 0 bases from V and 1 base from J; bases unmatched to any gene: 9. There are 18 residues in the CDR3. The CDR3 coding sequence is TGCAGTGCTAGAGATAGGACTAGCGGGAGTTTACCTTCCTACGAGCAGTACTTC. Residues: CSARDRTSGSLPSYEQYF.

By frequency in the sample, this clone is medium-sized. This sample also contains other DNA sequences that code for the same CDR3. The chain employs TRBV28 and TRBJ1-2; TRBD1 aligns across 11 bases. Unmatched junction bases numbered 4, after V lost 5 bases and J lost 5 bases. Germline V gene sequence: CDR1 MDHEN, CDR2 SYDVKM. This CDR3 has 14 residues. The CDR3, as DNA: TGTGCCAGCAGTCGGGACAGGGGGATTTATGGCTACACCTTC. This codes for CASSRDRGIYGYTF.

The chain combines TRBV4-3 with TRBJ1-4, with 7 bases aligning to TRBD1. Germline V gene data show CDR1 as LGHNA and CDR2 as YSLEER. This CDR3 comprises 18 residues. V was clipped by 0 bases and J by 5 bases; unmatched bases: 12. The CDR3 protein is CASSQDRATGSLNEKLFF. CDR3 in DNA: TGCGCCAGCAGCCAAGATCGGGCGACAGGGAGCCTCAATGAAAAACTGTTTTTT.

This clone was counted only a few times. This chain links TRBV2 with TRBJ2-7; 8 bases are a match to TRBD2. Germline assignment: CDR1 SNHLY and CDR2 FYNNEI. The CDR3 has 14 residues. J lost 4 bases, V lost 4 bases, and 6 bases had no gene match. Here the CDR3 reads CASSGTSIPYEQYF. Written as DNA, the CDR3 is TGTGCCAGCAGTGGGACTAGCATTCCATACGAGCAGTACTTC.

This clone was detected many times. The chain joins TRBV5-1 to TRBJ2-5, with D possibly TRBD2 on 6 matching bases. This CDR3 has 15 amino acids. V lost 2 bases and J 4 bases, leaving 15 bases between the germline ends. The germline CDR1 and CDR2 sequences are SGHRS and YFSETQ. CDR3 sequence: CASSLGGTVAETQYF. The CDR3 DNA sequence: TGCGCCAGCAGCTTAGGCGGGACGGTCGCAGAGACCCAGTACTTC.